The sequence of this T cell receptor beta chain was determined in a study of cytomegalovirus exposure and HLA in healthy donors. Study in general: The study placed roughly four fifths of its 398 genotyped donors in the Caucasian-associated ancestry cluster. Notes on the study in general: Being indistinguishable, some V segments were excluded, TRBV6-2 and TRBV6-3 among them. As was reported, the HLA-A and HLA-B alleles of most subjects were accurately predicted from TCR beta sequences. The records held CMV serostatus as the only immune exposure information.

The CDR3 has 14 amino acids. Germline V gene sequence: CDR1 SNHLY, CDR2 FYNNEI. Germline trimming cut 7 bases from V and 3 bases from J; bases unmatched to any gene: 6. As to this clone: Its antigen is not known.

In the PCR, 60 Vbeta and 13 Jbeta primers were used. Libraries were prepared by immunoSEQ multiplex PCR; TCRdb keeps only in-frame clonotypes and omits some of them. The sample records some 170,000 clones, 75% to 85% being singletons. The sequence derives from a woman between 18 and 30 years old in good health and CMV-seropositive. The sample taken for sequencing was PBMCs. This chain links TRBV2 with TRBJ1-3; 7 positions agree with TRBD1. The CDR3 nucleotides read TGTGCCAGCACGAGGGGGCTGTATGGAAACACCATATATTTT. Translating it yields CASTRGLYGNTIYF.